These 29 T cell receptor beta chains were sequenced from one sample in a study of early T cells in non-severe SARS-CoV-2 infection. TCRdb re-called the 5' RACE reads with MiXCR, one entry per CDR3 protein. The sample records around 58,000 distinct CDR3 sequences, about 12% being singletons. The sequenced sample was whole blood. These receptors all come from an adult who was a healthcare worker with PCR-confirmed SARS-CoV-2 infection or an uninfected control (not recorded which).

At least ten counts were recorded for this clonotype. The chain links TRBV7-8 to TRBJ1-1; D uncertain. This CDR3 region has 15 residues. The V gene's germline CDR1 is SGHVS and CDR2 FQNEAQ. Trimming shortened V by 2 bases and J by 0 bases, and 10 bases separated the two germline ends. DNA for the CDR3: TGTGCCAGCAGCTTATGGCAGGCAATGAACACTGAAGCTTTCTTT. This sequence encodes CASSLWQAMNTEAFF.

The genes are TRBV7-2 and TRBJ2-3; 10 bases line up with TRBD1. This CDR3 has 15 amino acids. The germline CDR1 and CDR2 sequences are SGHTA and FQGNSA. After removal of 6 bases from V and 2 bases from J, the junction contained 5 bases not matched to a gene. CDR3 nucleotide sequence: TGTGCCAGCAGGTGGACAGGGGGGGACACAGATACGCAGTATTTT. This sequence encodes CASRWTGGDTDTQYF.

The chain couples TRBV27 to TRBJ1-1; 10 bases match TRBD1. This CDR3 contains 17 residues. Germline V CDR1 and CDR2: MNHEY, SMNVEV (reference sequence). The J segment lost 1 base and the V segment lost 4 bases, leaving 9 bases of the junction unmatched. CDR3 in amino acids: CASSYRDRGPPNTEAFF. The CDR3 DNA is TGTGCCAGCAGTTACCGGGACAGGGGTCCTCCGAACACTGAAGCTTTCTTT.

This clonotype was found a few times. The rearrangement uses TRBV7-9 and TRBJ2-5; 7 nucleotides line up with TRBD2. The CDR3 has 15 amino acids. With 1 base clipped from V and 1 base from J, the junction kept 3 bases outside the gene matches. CDR1 and CDR2 (germline): SEHNR, FQNEAQ (reference sequence). The CDR3 is CASSLGAGIQETQYF. CDR3 in DNA: TGTGCCAGCAGCTTAGGAGCGGGAATCCAAGAGACCCAGTACTTC.

This clonotype was counted only a few times. V usage is TRBV11-3 and J usage is TRBJ2-1; 13 bases align to TRBD2. After removal of 4 bases from V and 9 bases from J, the junction contained 6 bases not matched to a gene. Germline V gene sequence: CDR1 SGHNT, CDR2 YENEEA. The CDR3 has 15 amino acids. The CDR3 here is CASSSGLAGVGEQFF. The CDR3 coding sequence is TGTGCCAGCAGCTCCGGACTAGCGGGAGTGGGTGAGCAGTTCTTC.

This clonotype was observed many times. The gene calls are TRBV24-1 and TRBJ2-1, with 11 bases fitting TRBD1. Trimming removed 4 bases from V and 7 bases from J; junction bases left unmatched: 11. In germline, CDR1 is KGHDR, CDR2 SFDVKD. This CDR3 has 17 residues. CDR3 protein: CATSDPTGTGGKNEQFF. The CDR3 nucleotides are TGTGCCACCAGTGACCCTACCGGGACAGGGGGTAAGAATGAGCAGTTCTTC.

This clonotype was seen only a few times. The CDR3 region is CASSFRQGSSPLHF. In DNA, the CDR3 is TGTGCCAGCAGCTTTAGACAGGGTTCTTCACCCCTCCACTTT. The rearrangement links TRBV7-2 to TRBJ1-6; TRBD1 aligns across 7 bases. Unmatched junction bases numbered 5, after V lost 3 bases and J lost 9 bases. The CDR3 loop spans 14 amino acids. The germline CDR1 and CDR2 sequences are SGHTA and FQGNSA.

This clonotype has a handful of counts. This chain uses TRBV4-1 with TRBJ1-1; perhaps TRBD1 as D (5 bases). Germline CDR1 is MGHRA and CDR2 is YSYEKL. This CDR3 comprises 15 residues. V gave up 1 base and J gave up 5 bases, with 14 bases separating them. As DNA, the CDR3 is TGCGCCAGCAGCCAAGGGACATACCCACGGACTGAAGCTTTCTTT. Translated: CASSQGTYPRTEAFF.

This clonotype has just a few counts. The rearrangement uses TRBV28 and TRBJ2-1; TRBD2 matches at 10 bases. With 6 bases clipped from V and 7 bases from J, the junction kept 6 bases outside the gene matches. The CDR3 sequence is 14 residues long. Germline V gene data show CDR1 as MDHEN and CDR2 as SYDVKM. The CDR3 loop is CASSISGGLNEQFF. In DNA, the CDR3 is TGTGCCAGCAGCATTAGCGGGGGGCTTAATGAGCAGTTCTTC.

This clonotype was counted many times. The J gene is TRBJ2-1, the V gene TRBV3-1, with D unclear. CDR3 length: 13 amino acids. Between the trimmed V and J ends, which lost 4 bases and 9 bases, there was a span of 13 bases. Germline CDR1 is LGHDT and CDR2 is YNNKEL (reference sequence). DNA of the CDR3: TGTGCCAGCAGCCGTGATGACGAAGCTGAGCAGTTCTTC. Amino acid sequence: CASSRDDEAEQFF.

This clonotype was seen ten or more times. The chain links TRBV9 to TRBJ2-3; D is unclear. The CDR3 spans 14 residues. The germline CDR1 and CDR2 sequences are SGDLS and YYNGEE. V lost 4 bases and J lost 4, with 13 bases in between. The chain's CDR3 is CASSSRASPDTQYF. In DNA form, the CDR3 reads TGTGCCAGCAGCAGCCGGGCCTCACCAGATACGCAGTATTTT.

Many counts were recorded for this clonotype. The rearrangement joins TRBV7-2 to TRBJ1-1, with D hard to call. Germline assignment: CDR1 SGHTA and CDR2 FQGNSA. V shed 6 bases and J shed 1 base, with 6 bases lying between them. The CDR3 spans 12 residues. CDR3 DNA: TGTGCCAGCAGGGGATGGAACACTGAAGCTTTCTTT. This translates into CASRGWNTEAFF.

V and J are TRBV7-2 and TRBJ1-1; D gene unclear. V dropped 5 bases and J dropped 5 bases, with 12 bases sitting between them. The CDR3 contains 13 residues. CDR1 SGHTA and CDR2 FQGNSA come from the germline V gene. The DNA for the CDR3 is TGTGCCAGCAGCCCCACTCTGAGGACTGAAGCTTTCTTT. This gives the protein CASSPTLRTEAFF.

The chain couples TRBV29-1 to TRBJ2-1, with 7 nucleotides matching TRBD2. Germline V CDR1 and CDR2: SQVTM, ANQGSEA. CDR3 size: 14 residues. After removal of 7 bases from V and 5 bases from J, the junction contained 11 bases not matched to a gene. In DNA, the CDR3 is TGCAGCGCCTCTAAATCGGGGGGAGACAATGAGCAGTTCTTC. This encodes CSASKSGGDNEQFF.

This chain uses TRBV7-2 with TRBJ1-1; D gene ambiguous. The CDR3 is 13 amino acids. Per germline, CDR1 SGHTA and CDR2 FQGNSA. V lost 5 bases and J lost 6, with 13 bases in between. The DNA for the CDR3 is TGTGCCAGCAGCGACTGGGGAGGGCCTGAAGCTTTCTTT. Translation: CASSDWGGPEAFF.

This clonotype came up many times. CDR3 sequence: CASSLGQGAEKLFF. The CDR3 DNA is TGTGCCAGCAGCCTCGGACAGGGGGCGGAAAAACTGTTTTTT. The genes are TRBV7-9 and TRBJ1-4, with TRBD1 identical over 11 bases. The V segment lost 5 bases and the J segment 8 bases; nucleotides outside the gene matches: 4. The CDR3 is 14 amino acids. In germline, CDR1 is SEHNR, CDR2 FQNEAQ (reference sequence).

The V and J genes are TRBV11-2 and TRBJ2-7; no definite D call. The V and J ends lost 1 base and 4 bases respectively, with 5 bases between them. Germline lookup yields CDR1 SGHAT and CDR2 FQNNGV. The CDR3 spans 12 residues. This CDR3 reads CASSLGWYEQYF. CDR3 sequence (DNA): TGTGCCAGCAGCTTAGGCTGGTACGAGCAGTACTTC. The complete variable domain, with remaining parts taken from reference TRBV11-2 and TRBJ2-7, reads EAGVAQSPRYKIIEKRQSVAFWCNPISGHATLYWYQQILGQGPKLLIQFQNNGVVDDSQLPKDRFSAERLKGVDSTLKIQPAKLEDSAVYLCASSLGWYEQYFGPGTRLTVT.

The rearrangement links TRBV11-2 to TRBJ2-2, with D tentatively TRBD1 (6 bases). This CDR3 comprises 17 residues. Germline values: CDR1 SGHAT, CDR2 FQNNGV. V was pared by 5 bases and J by 0 bases, with 16 bases between. The CDR3 nucleotides are TGTGCCAGCAGCCCCGAAACGTGGACAGCGAACACCGGGGAGCTGTTTTTT. Amino acid sequence: CASSPETWTANTGELFF.

This clonotype was counted only a few times. The chain joins TRBV20-1 to TRBJ1-1; 7 positions agree with TRBD1. This CDR3 has 13 residues. The germline V gene has CDR1 DFQATT and CDR2 SNEGSKA (reference sequence). V dropped 6 bases and J dropped 5; count of bases not matched to a gene: 9. CDR3 region: CSATDRVGTEAFF. CDR3 nucleotides: TGCAGTGCAACAGACAGGGTGGGGACTGAAGCTTTCTTT.

This clonotype was picked up a small number of times. CDR3 coding DNA: TGCAGCGTTGAAGCACGGGGCTGGTACAATGAGCAGTTCTTC. Its protein product is CSVEARGWYNEQFF. The chain employs TRBV29-1 and TRBJ2-1; perhaps D is TRBD1 or TRBD2 (5 bases each). The V end was cut by 1 base, the J end by 4 bases, with 11 bases between. Per the germline V gene, CDR1 is SQVTM and CDR2 is ANQGSEA. CDR3 size: 14 residues.

The chain carries TRBV7-3 and TRBJ1-2; D uncertain. Trimming shortened V by 0 bases and J by 7 bases, and 9 bases separated the two germline ends. CDR1 and CDR2 (germline): SGHTA, FQGTGA. The CDR3 length is 13 residues. DNA of the CDR3: TGTGCCAGCAGCTTAACCGGGTCTCGTGGCTACACCTTC. Translating gives CASSLTGSRGYTF.

This clonotype was seen many times. The chain is built from TRBV6-6 and TRBJ2-1; 8 nucleotides match TRBD1. Losses at the gene ends were 7 bases for V and 7 bases for J; bases not matched to a gene: 12. The CDR3 is 15 amino acids. Looked up from germline, CDR1 is MNHNY and CDR2 is SVGAGI (reference sequence). The CDR3 region is CASIARGQEQNEQFF. Written as DNA, the CDR3 is TGTGCCAGCATTGCACGGGGACAGGAGCAGAATGAGCAGTTCTTC.

The table lists this clonotype with many counts. The rearrangement joins TRBV7-9 to TRBJ1-2; 7 positions agree with TRBD1. The junction had 10 bases not matched to a gene; V was cut back by 5 bases and J by 4 bases. Germline values: CDR1 SEHNR, CDR2 FQNEAQ (reference sequence). The CDR3 length is 15 residues. The CDR3 DNA follows: TGTGCCAGCAGCCCCGGGGGACAGATTATCTATGGCTACACCTTC. Its translation is CASSPGGQIIYGYTF.

In regard to this clonotype: The germline gene is not matched at one end of the junction; a read error may be the cause. The CDR3 region is CATSLGGFLGFSGYTF. The CDR3 DNA reads TGTGCCACCAGCCTCGGGGGCTTTCTGGGGTTTTCTGGCTACACCTTC. V and J are TRBV13 and TRBJ1-2; maybe TRBD1 (6 bases). The CDR3 totals 16 residues. Germline-derived CDR1 and CDR2 are PRHDT and FYEKMQ (reference sequence).

The rearrangement uses TRBV29-1 and TRBJ2-5; D might be TRBD2 (5 bases). The CDR3 extends over 13 amino acids. Germline values: CDR1 SQVTM, CDR2 ANQGSEA. With 3 bases removed from V and 4 bases from J, the gap between germline ends came to 12 bases. The CDR3: CSVDGEGVETQYF. The CDR3, as DNA: TGCAGCGTTGACGGAGAGGGAGTAGAGACCCAGTACTTC.

This clonotype was seen repeatedly, ten times or more. The chain has TRBV20-1 and TRBJ2-7; D is perhaps TRBD2 (7 bases). V shed 0 bases and J shed 5 bases, with 14 bases lying between them. CDR3 length: 14 residues. The germline V gene encodes CDR1 DFQATT and CDR2 SNEGSKA (reference sequence). In DNA, the CDR3 is TGCAGTGCTAGAGATGCGGGGGCCCTCCACGAGCAGTACTTC. Translated, it gives CSARDAGALHEQYF.

V usage is TRBV20-1 and J usage is TRBJ2-5; 10 bases match TRBD2. V trimming: 4 bases; J trimming: 1 base; junction bases outside the gene matches: 12. CDR3 length: 17 residues. Germline V lookup: CDR1 DFQATT, CDR2 SNEGSKA (reference sequence). The CDR3 region is CSATRMALAGSQETQYF. The CDR3 coding sequence is TGCAGTGCTACACGCATGGCACTAGCGGGGTCCCAAGAGACCCAGTACTTC.

This clonotype was counted many times. V gene TRBV5-4 combines with J gene TRBJ2-1; 8 bases are shared with TRBD2. This CDR3 is 13 amino acids long. The V segment lost 0 bases and the J segment 10 bases; nucleotides outside the gene matches: 3. The germline CDR1 and CDR2 sequences are SGHNT and YYREEE (reference sequence). The CDR3 here is CASSLEVAGEQFF. DNA of the CDR3: TGTGCCAGCAGCTTGGAGGTAGCGGGGGAGCAGTTCTTC.

This clonotype came up many times. This chain connects TRBV7-9 to TRBJ2-7; possibly TRBD1 for D (5 bases). V dropped 5 bases and J dropped 1 base, with 18 bases sitting between them. There are 16 residues in the CDR3. CDR1 is SEHNR and CDR2 is FQNEAQ in the germline V gene (reference sequence). The CDR3 is CASSPPTAPLSYEQYF. CDR3 DNA: TGTGCCAGCAGCCCGCCGACAGCACCCCTATCCTACGAGCAGTACTTC.